The present T cell receptor beta chain was sequenced within a study of T cell responses to AZD1222 COVID-19 vaccine. About this clone itself: The antigen remains unidentified.

V gave up 2 bases and J gave up 4 bases, with 10 bases separating them. The CDR3 contains 14 residues. Looked up from germline, CDR1 is SGHNT and CDR2 is YENEEA. Findings of the study overall: The number of AZD1222 recipients seropositive at baseline was only 5 to 7. The donors showed a predominance of white British ancestry and of females, with possible underestimation of clonal diversity.

The repertoire was sequenced with immunoSEQ multiplex PCR; TCRdb's copy has only in-frame clones and lacks some. The sample records 120,000 to 150,000 clones, under 95% being singletons. This sequence joins TRBV11-3 and TRBJ2-3; D gene ambiguous. Sequencing used peripheral blood, obtained on day 0 of AZD1222 vaccination. The clonotype was recovered from an adult in good health. DNA of the CDR3: TGTGCCAGCAGCTTACTGGGCCGGGCAGATACGCAGTATTTT. Encoded protein: CASSLLGRADTQYF. Combining the CDR3 with reference TRBV11-3 and TRBJ2-3 gives the whole variable domain EAGVVQSPRYKIIEKKQPVAFWCNPISGHNTLYWYLQNLGQGPELLIRYENEEAVDDSQLPKDRFSAERLKGVDSTLKIQPAELGDSAVYLCASSLLGRADTQYFGPGTRLTVL.